This T cell receptor (beta chain) is drawn from a study of cytomegalovirus exposure and HLA in healthy donors. Study-level findings and limits: Other equally common chains were less clonally expanded than HLA-associated TCR beta chains, a later analysis showed. It was reported that TCR beta sequences correctly inferred the HLA-A and HLA-B alleles for most subjects.

V was shortened by 5 bases and J by 2 bases, with 11 bases between the two germline ends. This CDR3 has 14 amino acids. From germline, CDR1 is SNHLY and CDR2 FYNNEI. Despite likely unrecorded immune exposures, the donors were nominally healthy at the time of sampling. Researchers ran the PCR with 60 Vbeta and 13 Jbeta primers. The protocol was immunoSEQ multiplex PCR, while the TCRdb copy is restricted to in-frame clones and leaves out a portion. The sample spans some 150,000 clones; the ten largest clones claim about 2.2%. In the case of this clone: Its antigen is as yet unknown.

V usage is TRBV2 and J usage is TRBJ2-3, with a possible D match to TRBD2 (6 bases). Specimen: PBMCs. The receptor was derived from a woman in her late teens or twenties in good health and CMV-seronegative. Here the CDR3 reads CASSLAVLTDTQYF. CDR3 in DNA: TGTGCCAGCAGTTTAGCGGTTCTCACAGATACGCAGTATTTT.